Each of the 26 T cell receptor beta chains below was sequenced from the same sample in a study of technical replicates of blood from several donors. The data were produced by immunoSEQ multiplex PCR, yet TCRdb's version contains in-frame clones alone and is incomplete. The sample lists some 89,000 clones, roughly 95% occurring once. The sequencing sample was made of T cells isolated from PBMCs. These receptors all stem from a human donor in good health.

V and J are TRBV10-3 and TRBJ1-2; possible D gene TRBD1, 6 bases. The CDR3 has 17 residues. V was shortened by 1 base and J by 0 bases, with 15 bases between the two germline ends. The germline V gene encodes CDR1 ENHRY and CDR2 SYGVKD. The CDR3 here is CAISEYARGPTNYGYTF. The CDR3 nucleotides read TGTGCCATCAGTGAGTATGCCAGGGGACCGACTAACTATGGCTACACCTTC.

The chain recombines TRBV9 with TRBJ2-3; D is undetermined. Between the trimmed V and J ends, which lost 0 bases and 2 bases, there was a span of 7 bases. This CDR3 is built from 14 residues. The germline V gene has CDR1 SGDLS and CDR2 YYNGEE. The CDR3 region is CASSVVAHTDTQYF. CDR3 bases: TGTGCCAGCAGCGTAGTGGCCCACACAGATACGCAGTATTTT.

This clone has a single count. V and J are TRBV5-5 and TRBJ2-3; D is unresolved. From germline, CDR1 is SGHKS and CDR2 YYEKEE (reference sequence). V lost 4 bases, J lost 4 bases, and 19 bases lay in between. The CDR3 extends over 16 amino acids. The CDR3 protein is CASSVLGARSSDTQYF. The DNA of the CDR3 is TGTGCCAGCAGCGTCCTAGGTGCCCGGTCGTCAGATACGCAGTATTTT.

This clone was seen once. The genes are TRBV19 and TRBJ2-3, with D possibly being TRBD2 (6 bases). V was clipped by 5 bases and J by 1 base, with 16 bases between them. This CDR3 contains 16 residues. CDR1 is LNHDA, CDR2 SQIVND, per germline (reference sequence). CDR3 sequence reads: CASSPTPGLGTDTQYF. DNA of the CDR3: TGTGCCAGTAGTCCAACACCGGGACTTGGCACAGATACGCAGTATTTT.

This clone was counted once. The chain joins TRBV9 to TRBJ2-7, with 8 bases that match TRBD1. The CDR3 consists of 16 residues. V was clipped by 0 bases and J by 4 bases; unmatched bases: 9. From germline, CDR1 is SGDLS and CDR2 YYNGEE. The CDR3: CASSVAGGQGFYEQYF. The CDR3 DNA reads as TGTGCCAGCAGCGTAGCTGGAGGACAGGGTTTTTACGAGCAGTACTTC.

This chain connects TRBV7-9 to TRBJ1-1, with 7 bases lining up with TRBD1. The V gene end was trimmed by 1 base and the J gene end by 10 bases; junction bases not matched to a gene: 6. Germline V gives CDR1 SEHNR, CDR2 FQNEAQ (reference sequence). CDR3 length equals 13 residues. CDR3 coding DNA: TGTGCCAGCAGCTTAGAAGACAGGGTAAGAGCTTTCTTT. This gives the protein CASSLEDRVRAFF.

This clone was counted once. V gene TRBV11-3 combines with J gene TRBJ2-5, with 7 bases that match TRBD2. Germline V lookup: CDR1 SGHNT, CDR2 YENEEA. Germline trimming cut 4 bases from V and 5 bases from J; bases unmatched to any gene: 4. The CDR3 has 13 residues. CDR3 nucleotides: TGTGCCAGCAGCTCGACTAGCCTGGAGACCCAGTACTTC. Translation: CASSSTSLETQYF. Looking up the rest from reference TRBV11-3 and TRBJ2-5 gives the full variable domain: EAGVVQSPRYKIIEKKQPVAFWCNPISGHNTLYWYLQNLGQGPELLIRYENEEAVDDSQLPKDRFSAERLKGVDSTLKIQPAELGDSAVYLCASSSTSLETQYFGPGTRLLVL.

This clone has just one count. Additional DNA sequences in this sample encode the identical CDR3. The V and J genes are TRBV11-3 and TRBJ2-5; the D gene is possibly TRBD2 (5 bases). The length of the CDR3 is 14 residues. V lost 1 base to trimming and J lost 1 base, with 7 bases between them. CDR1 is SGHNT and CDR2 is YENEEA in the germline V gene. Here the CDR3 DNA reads TGTGCCAGCAGCTTAGGAGGGTCCCAAGAGACCCAGTACTTC. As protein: CASSLGGSQETQYF.

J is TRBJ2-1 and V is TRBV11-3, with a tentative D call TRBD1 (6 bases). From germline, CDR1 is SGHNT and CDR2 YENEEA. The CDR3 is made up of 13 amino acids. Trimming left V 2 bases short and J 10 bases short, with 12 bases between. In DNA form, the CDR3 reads TGTGCCAGCAGCTTATTGGGGGCAGGGGAGCAGTTCTTC. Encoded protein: CASSLLGAGEQFF. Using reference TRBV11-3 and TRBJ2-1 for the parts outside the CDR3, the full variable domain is EAGVVQSPRYKIIEKKQPVAFWCNPISGHNTLYWYLQNLGQGPELLIRYENEEAVDDSQLPKDRFSAERLKGVDSTLKIQPAELGDSAVYLCASSLLGAGEQFFGPGTRLTVL.

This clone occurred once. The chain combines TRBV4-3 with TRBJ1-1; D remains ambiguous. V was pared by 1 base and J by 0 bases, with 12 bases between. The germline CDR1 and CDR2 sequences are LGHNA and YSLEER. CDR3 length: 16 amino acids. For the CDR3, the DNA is TGCGCCAGCAGCCAAGCCATCGCGGCCATGAACACTGAAGCTTTCTTT. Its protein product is CASSQAIAAMNTEAFF.

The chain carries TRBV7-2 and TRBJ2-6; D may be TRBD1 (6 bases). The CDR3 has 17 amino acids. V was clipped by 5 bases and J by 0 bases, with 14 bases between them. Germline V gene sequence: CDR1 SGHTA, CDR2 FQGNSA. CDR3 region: CASSVPGVNSGANVLTF. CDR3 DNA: TGTGCCAGCAGCGTACCAGGGGTGAACTCTGGGGCCAACGTCCTGACTTTC.

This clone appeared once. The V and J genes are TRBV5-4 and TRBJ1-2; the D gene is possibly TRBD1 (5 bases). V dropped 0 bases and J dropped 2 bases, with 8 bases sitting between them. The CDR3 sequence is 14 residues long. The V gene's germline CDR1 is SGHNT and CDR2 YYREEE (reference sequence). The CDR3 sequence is CASSLGQPNYGYTF. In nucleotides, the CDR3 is TGTGCCAGCAGCTTGGGACAGCCAAACTATGGCTACACCTTC.

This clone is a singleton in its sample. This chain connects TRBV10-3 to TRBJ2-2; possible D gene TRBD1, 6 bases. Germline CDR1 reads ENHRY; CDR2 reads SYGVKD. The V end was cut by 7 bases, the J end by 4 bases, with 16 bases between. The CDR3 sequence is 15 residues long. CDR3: CAIKLNQGSTGELFF. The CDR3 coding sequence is TGTGCCATCAAGTTAAATCAGGGGTCCACCGGGGAGCTGTTTTTT.

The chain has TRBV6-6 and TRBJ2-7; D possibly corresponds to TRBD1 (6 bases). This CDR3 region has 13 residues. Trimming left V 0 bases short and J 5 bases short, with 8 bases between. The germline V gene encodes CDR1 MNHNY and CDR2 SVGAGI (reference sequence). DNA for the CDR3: TGTGCCAGCAGTTACTCGCCAGGGGACGAGCAGTACTTC. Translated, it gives CASSYSPGDEQYF.

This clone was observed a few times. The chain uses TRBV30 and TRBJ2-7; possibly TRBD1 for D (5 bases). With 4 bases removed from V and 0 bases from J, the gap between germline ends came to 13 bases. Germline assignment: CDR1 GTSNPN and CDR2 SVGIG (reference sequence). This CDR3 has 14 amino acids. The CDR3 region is CAWNNRQSSYEQYF. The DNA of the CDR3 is TGTGCCTGGAATAACAGACAGAGCTCCTACGAGCAGTACTTC. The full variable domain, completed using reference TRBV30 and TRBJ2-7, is SQTIHQWPATLVQPVGSPLSLECTVEGTSNPNLYWYRQAAGRGLQLLFYSVGIGQISSEVPQNLSASRPQDRQFILSSKKLLLSDSGFYLCAWNNRQSSYEQYFGPGTRLTVT.

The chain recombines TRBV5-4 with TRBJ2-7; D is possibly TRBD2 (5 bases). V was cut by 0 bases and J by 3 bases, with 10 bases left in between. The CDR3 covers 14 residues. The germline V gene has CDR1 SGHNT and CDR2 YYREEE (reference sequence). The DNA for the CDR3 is TGTGCCAGCAGCTTGGATAGAGGGTACTACGAGCAGTACTTC. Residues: CASSLDRGYYEQYF.

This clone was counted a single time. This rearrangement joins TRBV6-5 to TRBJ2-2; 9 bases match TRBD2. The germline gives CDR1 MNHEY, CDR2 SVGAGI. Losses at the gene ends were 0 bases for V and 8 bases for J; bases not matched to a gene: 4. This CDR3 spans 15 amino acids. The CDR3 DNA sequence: TGTGCCAGCAGTTACTCGGCTCTAGCGGGAGGGGAGCTGTTTTTT. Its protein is CASSYSALAGGELFF.

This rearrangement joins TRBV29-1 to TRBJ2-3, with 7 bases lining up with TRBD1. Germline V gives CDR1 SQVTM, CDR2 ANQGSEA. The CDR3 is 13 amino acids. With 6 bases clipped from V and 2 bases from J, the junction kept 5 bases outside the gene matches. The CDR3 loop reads CSVATGNTDTQYF. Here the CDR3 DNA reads TGCAGCGTAGCGACAGGGAACACAGATACGCAGTATTTT.

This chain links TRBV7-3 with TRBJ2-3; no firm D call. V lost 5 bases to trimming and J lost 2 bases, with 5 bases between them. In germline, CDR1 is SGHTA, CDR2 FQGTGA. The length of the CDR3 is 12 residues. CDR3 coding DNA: TGTGCCAGCAGCCCTACCACAGATACGCAGTATTTT. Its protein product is CASSPTTDTQYF.

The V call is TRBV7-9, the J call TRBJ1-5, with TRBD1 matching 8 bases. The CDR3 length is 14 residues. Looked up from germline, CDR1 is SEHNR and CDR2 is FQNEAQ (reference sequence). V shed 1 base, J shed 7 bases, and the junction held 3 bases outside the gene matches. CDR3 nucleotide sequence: TGTGCCAGCAGCTTAGTAGGACAGGGACAGCCCCAGCATTTT. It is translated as CASSLVGQGQPQHF. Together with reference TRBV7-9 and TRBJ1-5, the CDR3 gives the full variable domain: DTGVSQNPRHKITKRGQNVTFRCDPISEHNRLYWYRQTLGQGPEFLTYFQNEAQLEKSRLLSDRFSAERPKGSFSTLEIQRTEQGDSAMYLCASSLVGQGQPQHFGDGTRLSIL.

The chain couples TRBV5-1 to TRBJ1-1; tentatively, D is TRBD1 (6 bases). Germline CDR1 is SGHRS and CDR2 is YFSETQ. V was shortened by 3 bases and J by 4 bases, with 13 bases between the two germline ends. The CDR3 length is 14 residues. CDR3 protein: CASSSTGTTTEAFF. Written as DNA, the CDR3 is TGCGCCAGCAGCTCAACAGGGACGACCACTGAAGCTTTCTTT.

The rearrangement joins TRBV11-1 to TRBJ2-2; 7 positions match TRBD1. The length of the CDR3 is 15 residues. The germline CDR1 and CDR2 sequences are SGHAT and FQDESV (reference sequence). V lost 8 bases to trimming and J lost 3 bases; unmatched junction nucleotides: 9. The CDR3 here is CASGLGTGDTGELFF. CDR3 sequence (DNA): TGTGCCAGCGGGCTCGGTACAGGGGACACCGGGGAGCTGTTTTTT.

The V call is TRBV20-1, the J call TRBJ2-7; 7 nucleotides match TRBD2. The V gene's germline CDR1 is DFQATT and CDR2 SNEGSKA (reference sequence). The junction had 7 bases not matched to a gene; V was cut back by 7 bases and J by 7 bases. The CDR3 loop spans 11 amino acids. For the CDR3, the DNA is TGCAGTGGCCCCAAAGCGGGAGAGCAGTACTTC. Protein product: CSGPKAGEQYF.

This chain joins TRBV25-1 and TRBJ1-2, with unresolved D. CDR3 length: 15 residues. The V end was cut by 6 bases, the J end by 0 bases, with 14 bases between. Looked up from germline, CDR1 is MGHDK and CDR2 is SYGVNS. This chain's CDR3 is CASSLGRVANYGYTF. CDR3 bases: TGTGCCAGCAGCCTCGGGAGGGTAGCTAACTATGGCTACACCTTC.

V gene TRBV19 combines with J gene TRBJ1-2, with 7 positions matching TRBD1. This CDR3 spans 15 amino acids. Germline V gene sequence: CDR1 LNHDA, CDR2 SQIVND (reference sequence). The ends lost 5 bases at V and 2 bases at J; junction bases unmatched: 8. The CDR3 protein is CASSLPQGPNYGYTF. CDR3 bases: TGTGCCAGTAGTCTGCCACAGGGGCCCAACTATGGCTACACCTTC.

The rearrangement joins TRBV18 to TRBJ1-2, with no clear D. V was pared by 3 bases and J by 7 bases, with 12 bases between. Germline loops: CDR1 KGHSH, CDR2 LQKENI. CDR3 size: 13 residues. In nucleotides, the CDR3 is TGTGCCAGCTCACCCCTACGGGGTTCTGGCTACACCTTC. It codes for CASSPLRGSGYTF.